The 2 T cell receptor beta chains presented below share a single source sample, sequenced in a study of blood T cell repertoires in COVID-19. Sequencing used immunoSEQ multiplex PCR; TCRdb keeps in-frame clones, though not all of them. The sample lists about 110,000 clones; approximately 87% were seen once. The specimen was peripheral blood. Receptor source: a woman aged 45-59 years with acute or convalescent COVID-19.

A single count supports this clone. This sequence joins TRBV6-5 and TRBJ2-7; TRBD2 matches 7 bases. The V gene's germline CDR1 is MNHEY and CDR2 SVGAGI. This CDR3 is built from 16 residues. V lost 0 bases to trimming and J lost 4 bases; unmatched junction nucleotides: 9. CDR3 nucleotides: TGTGCCAGCAGTTACTCGTGGGGGAGGGGCCCGTACGAGCAGTACTTC. It translates to CASSYSWGRGPYEQYF.

This chain connects TRBV7-9 to TRBJ1-2; 8 bases are a match to TRBD1. The germline gives CDR1 SEHNR, CDR2 FQNEAQ (reference sequence). This CDR3 has 16 amino acids. With 5 bases clipped from V and 4 bases from J, the junction kept 12 bases outside the gene matches. Here the CDR3 reads CASSRISGGLGYGYTF. The CDR3 DNA reads as TGTGCCAGCAGCCGGATTTCAGGGGGCCTTGGCTATGGCTACACCTTC.